This T cell receptor beta chain was identified during a study of cytomegalovirus exposure and HLA in healthy donors. Study information: Among the 350 to 400 donors who were genotyped, approximately 76% fell in the genetic ancestry cluster that is associated with self-reported Caucasian donors. Study-wide results and caveats: Versus the approximately 700-donor mean, an Asian-associated ancestry cluster reportedly showed fewer N-insertions in a later analysis.

The PCR was carried out with 60 Vbeta primers and 13 Jbeta primers. Profiled with immunoSEQ multiplex PCR; TCRdb holds only in-frame clones, not every one. The sample lists roughly 110,000 clones; approximately 81% were seen once. Each donor was healthy, and each was a bone marrow donor. This CDR3 has 15 residues. The germline gives CDR1 MNHNS, CDR2 SASEGT. The ends lost 4 bases at V and 8 bases at J; junction bases unmatched: 12. On this clone: Its antigen is still unknown.

The sequenced sample consisted of PBMCs. The rearrangement joins TRBV6-1 to TRBJ1-2, with 8 bases aligning to TRBD1. This clonotype originated in a man aged 30 to 45 in good health and CMV-seronegative. CDR3 protein: CASSVWDRPLRGYTF. The CDR3 DNA is TGTGCCAGCAGTGTGTGGGACAGGCCACTTAGGGGCTACACCTTC.